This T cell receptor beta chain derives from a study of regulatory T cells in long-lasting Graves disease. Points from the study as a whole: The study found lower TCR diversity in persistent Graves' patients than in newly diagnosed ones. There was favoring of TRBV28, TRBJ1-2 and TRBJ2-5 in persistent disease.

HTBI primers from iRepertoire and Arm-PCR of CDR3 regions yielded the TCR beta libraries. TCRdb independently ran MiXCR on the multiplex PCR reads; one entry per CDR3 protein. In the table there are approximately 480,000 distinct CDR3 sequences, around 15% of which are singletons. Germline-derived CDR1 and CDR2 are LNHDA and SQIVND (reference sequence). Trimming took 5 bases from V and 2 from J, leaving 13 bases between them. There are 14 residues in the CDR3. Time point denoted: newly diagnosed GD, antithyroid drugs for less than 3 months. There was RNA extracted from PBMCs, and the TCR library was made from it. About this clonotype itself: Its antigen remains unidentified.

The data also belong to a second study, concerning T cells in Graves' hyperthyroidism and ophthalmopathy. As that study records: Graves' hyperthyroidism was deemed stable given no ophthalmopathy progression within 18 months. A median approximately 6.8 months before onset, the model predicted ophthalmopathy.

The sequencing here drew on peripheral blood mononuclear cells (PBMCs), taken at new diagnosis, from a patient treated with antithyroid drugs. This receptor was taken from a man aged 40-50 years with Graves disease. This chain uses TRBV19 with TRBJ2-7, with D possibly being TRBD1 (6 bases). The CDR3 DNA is TGTGCCAGTAGTCGAGGACAGACCGCCTACGAGCAGTACTTC. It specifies CASSRGQTAYEQYF.